This T cell receptor (beta chain) appears in the sequencing data of a study of blood T cell repertoires in COVID-19 (dated by TCRdb to the early 2020s). Some background on the complete study: Collaborator samples came from the United States, Italy and Spain and covered acute and convalescent phases of COVID-19. The material from the prospective study consisted of cDNA or gDNA derived from T cells, B-cell-depleted T cells, or PBMCs. Subjects who had been exposed to COVID-19, were actively infected with it, or had recovered from it provided the deeply sampled blood TCRbeta repertoires that made up the dataset. The repertoires were made available in a free public database intended to serve as a resource for research on the immune response to SARS-CoV-2. The samples were drawn from the first 160 participants of the ongoing ImmuneRACE study and from more than 1,000 subjects provided by 6 global collaborators. Sample metadata almost always included a de-identified subject ID, COVID-19 status, age in years and sex. HLA class I and class II types, where available, came from metadata supplied by the sample provider rather than from assay-based typing.

The collaborating institutions used their own protocols to collect whole blood in K2EDTA tubes. For TCRbeta analysis, collaborator samples were shipped as frozen whole blood, as isolated PBMCs, or as DNA extracted from either sample type. General findings and caveats noted by the study authors: The amount of clinical and demographic metadata varied by source and participant and was provided uncurated.

Turning to this clone: This receptor's antigen is unknown. No base quality information exists; no much larger clone differs at one position.

TCRbeta CDR3 regions were amplified from genomic DNA using the immunoSEQ Assay, a bias-controlled multiplex PCR. The study's processing was this. The number of nucleated cells in each sample was estimated by amplification of reference gene primers within the assay. To quantify the absolute abundance of each unique TCRbeta CDR3 rearrangement, sequence reads were collapsed and filtered. For each sample, productive Simpson clonality was calculated by taking the square root of Simpson's diversity index across productive rearrangements. TCRdb took over this immuneACCESS table, retaining in-frame rearrangements with V and J assigned. Such tables are incomplete; in checked studies, under half of the missing clones stem from an unresolved V gene, and the remainder is unexplained. Clonal size and the V and J genes are those of that table, whereas D and trimming came from the DNA. For this sample there are roughly 300,000 clones; over 75% appear just once. Of the sample, 10% to 15% is held by the ten largest clones.

The cysteine opens and the phenylalanine closes a CDR3 of 17 amino acids. The sequence is cut down to CDR3 DNA, 51 bases in frame from base 1. V is reduced by 0 bases and J by 1 base, leaving a spacing of 15 bases between them. CDR1 and CDR2 were assigned from the germline V gene as MNHEY and SVGEGT. What was sequenced was peripheral blood. The sequence derives from a human donor in a cohort sampled during active COVID-19. The chain is assembled from TRBV6-2 or TRBV6-3 and TRBJ2-5; TRBD2 could be the D gene, as 5 bases match. The DNA is as follows: TGTGCCAGCAGTTACTCCCCGACTAAAACGATCCAAGAGACCCAGTACTTC. Its protein is CASSYSPTKTIQETQYF.